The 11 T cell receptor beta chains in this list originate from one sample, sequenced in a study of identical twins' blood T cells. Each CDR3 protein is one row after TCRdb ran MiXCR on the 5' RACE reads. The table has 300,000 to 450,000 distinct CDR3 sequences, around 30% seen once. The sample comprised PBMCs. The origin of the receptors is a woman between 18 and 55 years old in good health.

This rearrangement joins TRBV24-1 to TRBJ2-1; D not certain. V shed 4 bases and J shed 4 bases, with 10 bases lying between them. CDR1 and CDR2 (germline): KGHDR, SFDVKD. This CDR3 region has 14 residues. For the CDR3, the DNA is TGTGCCACCAGTGACCCTGACACTTACAATGAGCAGTTCTTC. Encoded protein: CATSDPDTYNEQFF.

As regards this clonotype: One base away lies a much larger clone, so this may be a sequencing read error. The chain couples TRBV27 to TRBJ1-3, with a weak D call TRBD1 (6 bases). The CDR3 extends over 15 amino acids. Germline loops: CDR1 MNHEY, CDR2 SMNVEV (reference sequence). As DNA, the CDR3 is TGTGCCAGCAGTTTTCGCGGGGGGGCTGGAAACACCGTATATTTT. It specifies CASSFRGGAGNTVYF.

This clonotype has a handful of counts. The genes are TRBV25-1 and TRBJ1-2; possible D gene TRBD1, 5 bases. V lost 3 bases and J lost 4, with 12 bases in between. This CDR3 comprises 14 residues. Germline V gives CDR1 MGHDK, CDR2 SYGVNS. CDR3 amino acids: CASSESGGGYGYTF. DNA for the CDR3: TGTGCCAGCAGTGAGAGCGGTGGGGGCTATGGCTACACCTTC.

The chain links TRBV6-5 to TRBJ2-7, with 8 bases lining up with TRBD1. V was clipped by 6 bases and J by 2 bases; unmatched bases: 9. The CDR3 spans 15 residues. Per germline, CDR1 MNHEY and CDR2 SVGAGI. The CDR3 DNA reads TGTGCCAGCAGACTATTCGACAGGGGCCCCTACGAGCAGTACTTC. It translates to CASRLFDRGPYEQYF.

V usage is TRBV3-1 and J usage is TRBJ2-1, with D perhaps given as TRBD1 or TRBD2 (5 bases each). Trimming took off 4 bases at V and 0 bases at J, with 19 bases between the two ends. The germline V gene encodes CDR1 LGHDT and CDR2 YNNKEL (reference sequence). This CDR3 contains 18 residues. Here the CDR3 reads CASSRLTGTRSSYNEQFF. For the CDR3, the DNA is TGTGCCAGCAGCCGCCTTACCGGGACGCGGAGCTCCTACAATGAGCAGTTCTTC.

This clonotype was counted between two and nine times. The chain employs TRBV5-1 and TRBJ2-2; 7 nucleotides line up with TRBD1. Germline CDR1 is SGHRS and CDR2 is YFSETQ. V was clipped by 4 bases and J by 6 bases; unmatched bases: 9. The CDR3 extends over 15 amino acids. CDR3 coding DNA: TGCGCCAGCAGCCTGAAACAACAGGGGTCCGGGGAGCTGTTTTTT. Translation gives CASSLKQQGSGELFF.

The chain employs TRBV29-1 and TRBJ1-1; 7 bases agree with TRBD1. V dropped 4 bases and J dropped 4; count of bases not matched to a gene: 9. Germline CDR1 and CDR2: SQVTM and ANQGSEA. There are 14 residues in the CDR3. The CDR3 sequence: CSVGATGRVTEAFF. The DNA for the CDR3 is TGCAGCGTTGGGGCGACAGGGCGGGTCACTGAAGCTTTCTTT.

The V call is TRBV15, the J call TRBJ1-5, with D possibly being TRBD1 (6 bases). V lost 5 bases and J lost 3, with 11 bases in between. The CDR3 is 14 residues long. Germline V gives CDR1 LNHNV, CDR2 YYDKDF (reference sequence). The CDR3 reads CATSYRENNQPQHF. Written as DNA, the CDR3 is TGTGCCACCAGCTACAGGGAAAACAATCAGCCCCAGCATTTT. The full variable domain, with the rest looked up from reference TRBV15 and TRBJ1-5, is DAMVIQNPRYQVTQFGKPVTLSCSQTLNHNVMYWYQQKSSQAPKLLFHYYDKDFNNEADTPDNFQSRRPNTSFCFLDIRSPGLGDTAMYLCATSYRENNQPQHFGDGTRLSIL.

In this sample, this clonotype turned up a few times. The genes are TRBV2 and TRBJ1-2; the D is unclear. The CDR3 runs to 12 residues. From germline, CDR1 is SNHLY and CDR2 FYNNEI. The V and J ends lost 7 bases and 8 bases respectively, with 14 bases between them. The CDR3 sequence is CASILHVWGYTF. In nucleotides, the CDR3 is TGTGCCAGCATTTTACATGTTTGGGGCTACACCTTC.

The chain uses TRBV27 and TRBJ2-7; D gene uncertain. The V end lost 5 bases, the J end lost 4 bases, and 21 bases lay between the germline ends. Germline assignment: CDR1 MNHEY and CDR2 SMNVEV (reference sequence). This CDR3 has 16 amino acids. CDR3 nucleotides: TGTGCCAGCAGTGAAACCCGGCTATCCCGAGGATACGAGCAGTACTTC. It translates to CASSETRLSRGYEQYF.

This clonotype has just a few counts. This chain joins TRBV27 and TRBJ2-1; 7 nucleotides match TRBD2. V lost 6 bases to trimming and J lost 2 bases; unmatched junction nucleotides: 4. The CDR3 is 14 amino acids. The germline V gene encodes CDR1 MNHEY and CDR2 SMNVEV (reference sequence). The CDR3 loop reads CASRPGLPYNEQFF. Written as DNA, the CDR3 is TGTGCCAGCAGGCCGGGACTACCCTACAATGAGCAGTTCTTC.